The source of this T cell receptor beta chain is a study of blood T cells in healthy people across ages. Overall study findings and caveats: Roughly linearly, TCR beta diversity per million T cells fell as age increased. More naive CD4+ cells and higher diversity marked long-lived donors relative to aged donors.

In germline, CDR1 is LNHNV, CDR2 YYDKDF (reference sequence). V lost 0 bases to trimming and J lost 0 bases, with 9 bases between them. CDR3 length: 17 amino acids. Russia was home to the donors, healthy Caucasian individuals aged about 6 to 90. Worth noting for this clonotype: Its antigen is unidentified.

A second roughly 6 to 11 cycle PCR used barcoded and J-beta primers. The authors tagged each cDNA molecule using a template-switch adaptor with 12 random nucleotides. TCRdb reprocessed the 5' RACE reads via MiXCR and lists one record per CDR3 protein. The sample has 1.5 million to 2 million distinct CDR3 sequences; 49% are singletons. Sequencing used blood. The sequence came from a woman aged 40 to 50 in good health. This chain links TRBV15 with TRBJ2-6; D not certain. The CDR3 DNA reads as TGTGCCACCAGCAGAGATTCCACCCCCTCTGGGGCCAACGTCCTGACTTTC. This codes for CATSRDSTPSGANVLTF.